Listed below are T cell receptor beta chains from one sample, sequenced in a study of T cell responses to AZD1222 COVID-19 vaccine. This table comes from immunoSEQ multiplex PCR, and its TCRdb copy is limited to in-frame clones, with some not included. The table shows more than 110,000 clones, with under 95% occurring only once. The sample was peripheral blood, taken on day 0 of AZD1222 vaccination. These receptors came from an adult in good health. Both conserved end residues are part of each CDR3. Fields, in order: CDR3 length, V gene, J gene, clone size, D gene, CDR3 protein, CDR3 DNA. A D gene is named only where the DNA matches it firmly. Size values are once, few and many counts, or a class for expanded clones, and some rows have none.

cdr3_length: 12; v_call: TRBV10-2; j_call: TRBJ2-3; clone_size: .; d_call: .; cdr3_aa: CASGRDPDTQYF; cdr3_nt: TGCGCCAGCGGGAGAGATCCAGATACGCAGTATTTT
cdr3_length: 15; v_call: TRBV10-3; j_call: TRBJ2-3; clone_size: .; d_call: .; cdr3_aa: CAISPNGGGTDTQYF; cdr3_nt: TGTGCCATCAGTCCGAACGGGGGTGGCACAGATACGCAGTATTTT
cdr3_length: 14; v_call: TRBV5-1; j_call: TRBJ1-2; clone_size: .; d_call: .; cdr3_aa: CASSLVGDQGGYTF; cdr3_nt: TGCGCCAGCAGCTTGGTAGGGGACCAGGGCGGCTACACCTTC
cdr3_length: 15; v_call: TRBV25-1; j_call: TRBJ2-1; clone_size: .; d_call: .; cdr3_aa: CASSVPGTLYNEQFF; cdr3_nt: TGTGCCAGCAGCGTACCAGGGACTCTCTACAATGAGCAGTTCTTC
cdr3_length: 15; v_call: TRBV6-5; j_call: TRBJ1-4; clone_size: .; d_call: .; cdr3_aa: CASSYSGVTNEKLFF; cdr3_nt: TGTGCCAGCAGTTACTCGGGGGTAACTAATGAAAAACTGTTTTTT
cdr3_length: 11; v_call: TRBV14; j_call: TRBJ2-5; clone_size: .; d_call: .; cdr3_aa: CASSQEETQYF; cdr3_nt: TGTGCCAGCAGCCAAGAAGAGACCCAGTACTTC
cdr3_length: 13; v_call: TRBV5-1; j_call: TRBJ2-2; clone_size: few; d_call: .; cdr3_aa: CASSLGNTGELFF; cdr3_nt: TGCGCCAGCAGTTTGGGCAACACCGGGGAGCTGTTTTTT
cdr3_length: 17; v_call: TRBV19; j_call: TRBJ2-1; clone_size: .; d_call: TRBD2; cdr3_aa: CASSRSLTSGTYNEQFF; cdr3_nt: TGTGCCAGTAGTCGATCTCTTACTAGCGGGACCTACAATGAGCAGTTCTTC
cdr3_length: 15; v_call: TRBV18; j_call: TRBJ1-2; clone_size: .; d_call: .; cdr3_aa: CASSPQFADIYGYTF; cdr3_nt: TGTGCCAGCTCACCCCAGTTCGCGGATATCTATGGCTACACCTTC
cdr3_length: 16; v_call: TRBV4-2; j_call: TRBJ1-5; clone_size: .; d_call: .; cdr3_aa: CASSQDPGQTWQPQHF; cdr3_nt: TGTGCCAGCAGCCAAGATCCCGGACAGACCTGGCAGCCCCAGCATTTT
cdr3_length: 15; v_call: TRBV19; j_call: TRBJ2-7; clone_size: .; d_call: .; cdr3_aa: CASSPSLGSGYEQYF; cdr3_nt: TGTGCCAGTAGTCCTTCTCTCGGGAGCGGGTACGAGCAGTACTTC
cdr3_length: 18; v_call: TRBV30; j_call: TRBJ1-6; clone_size: once; d_call: TRBD1; cdr3_aa: CAWRRDREPYRDNSPLHF; cdr3_nt: TGTGCCTGGCGCCGGGACAGGGAACCATACCGAGATAATTCACCCCTCCACTTT
cdr3_length: 16; v_call: TRBV19; j_call: TRBJ1-6; clone_size: once; d_call: TRBD1; cdr3_aa: CASSHRDRGYNSPLHF; cdr3_nt: TGTGCCAGTAGTCATCGGGACAGGGGATATAATTCACCCCTCCACTTT
cdr3_length: 16; v_call: TRBV18; j_call: TRBJ1-3; clone_size: .; d_call: .; cdr3_aa: CASSPPWTVSGNTIYF; cdr3_nt: TGTGCCAGCTCACCACCCTGGACAGTCTCTGGAAACACCATATATTTT
cdr3_length: 13; v_call: TRBV21-1; j_call: TRBJ2-7; clone_size: .; d_call: .; cdr3_aa: CASRETGGSEQYF; cdr3_nt: TGTGCCAGCCGTGAGACAGGAGGGAGCGAGCAGTACTTC
cdr3_length: 15; v_call: TRBV7-7; j_call: TRBJ2-2; clone_size: .; d_call: .; cdr3_aa: CASSLSHQNTGELFF; cdr3_nt: TGTGCCAGCAGCTTAAGCCACCAGAACACCGGGGAGCTGTTTTTT
cdr3_length: 13; v_call: TRBV5-5; j_call: TRBJ1-5; clone_size: .; d_call: .; cdr3_aa: CASSLAGNQPQHF; cdr3_nt: TGTGCCAGCAGCTTGGCCGGGAATCAGCCCCAGCATTTT
cdr3_length: 17; v_call: TRBV11-3; j_call: TRBJ1-6; clone_size: .; d_call: .; cdr3_aa: CASSLAPQGSYNSPLHF; cdr3_nt: TGTGCCAGCAGCTTAGCCCCTCAGGGTTCCTATAATTCACCCCTCCACTTT
cdr3_length: 14; v_call: TRBV6-6; j_call: TRBJ2-7; clone_size: .; d_call: .; cdr3_aa: CASSSGSRPYEQYF; cdr3_nt: TGTGCCAGCAGCTCCGGGAGCCGTCCTTACGAGCAGTACTTC
cdr3_length: 10; v_call: TRBV20-1; j_call: TRBJ1-4; clone_size: few; d_call: .; cdr3_aa: CSAWSEKLFF; cdr3_nt: TGCAGTGCTTGGAGTGAAAAACTGTTTTTT
cdr3_length: 14; v_call: TRBV5-1; j_call: TRBJ1-5; clone_size: .; d_call: .; cdr3_aa: CASSLGVGPQPQHF; cdr3_nt: TGCGCCAGCAGCTTGGGTGTGGGGCCTCAGCCCCAGCATTTT
cdr3_length: 13; v_call: TRBV6-2/TRBV6-3; j_call: TRBJ2-7; clone_size: .; d_call: .; cdr3_aa: CASSFNSVREQYF; cdr3_nt: TGTGCCAGCAGTTTTAATAGCGTCAGGGAGCAGTACTTC
cdr3_length: 15; v_call: TRBV15; j_call: TRBJ2-5; clone_size: .; d_call: TRBD2; cdr3_aa: CATSIPGTSQETQYF; cdr3_nt: TGTGCCACCAGCATTCCCGGGACTAGCCAAGAGACCCAGTACTTC
cdr3_length: 15; v_call: TRBV3-1/TRBV3-2; j_call: TRBJ1-6; clone_size: .; d_call: .; cdr3_aa: CASSQVDRANSPLHF; cdr3_nt: TGTGCCAGCAGCCAAGTCGACCGGGCGAATTCACCCCTCCACTTT
cdr3_length: 13; v_call: TRBV12-3/TRBV12-4; j_call: TRBJ1-1; clone_size: .; d_call: .; cdr3_aa: CASSLKEDTEAFF; cdr3_nt: TGTGCCAGCAGTTTAAAAGAAGACACTGAAGCTTTCTTT
cdr3_length: 15; v_call: TRBV28; j_call: TRBJ2-1; clone_size: once; d_call: .; cdr3_aa: CASSFAAGTSIEQFF; cdr3_nt: TGTGCCAGCAGTTTCGCAGCGGGTACGTCCATTGAGCAGTTCTTC
cdr3_length: 13; v_call: TRBV7-3; j_call: TRBJ1-6; clone_size: .; d_call: .; cdr3_aa: CASSPGPFSPLHF; cdr3_nt: TGTGCCAGCAGCCCCGGACCTTTTTCACCCCTCCACTTT
cdr3_length: 12; v_call: TRBV28; j_call: TRBJ2-3; clone_size: .; d_call: .; cdr3_aa: CASRGRELKWYF; cdr3_nt: TGTGCCAGCAGAGGCCGGGAACTGAAGTGGTATTTT
cdr3_length: 13; v_call: TRBV7-8; j_call: TRBJ2-2; clone_size: .; d_call: .; cdr3_aa: CASSLVSLRELFF; cdr3_nt: TGTGCCAGCAGCTTAGTTTCTCTCCGGGAGCTGTTTTTT
cdr3_length: 13; v_call: TRBV19; j_call: TRBJ1-1; clone_size: .; d_call: .; cdr3_aa: CASKERPNTEAFF; cdr3_nt: TGTGCCAGTAAGGAACGGCCGAACACTGAAGCTTTCTTT
cdr3_length: 15; v_call: TRBV7-9; j_call: TRBJ2-7; clone_size: .; d_call: .; cdr3_aa: CASSRGASYTYEQYF; cdr3_nt: TGTGCCAGCAGCCGCGGGGCGTCTTATACCTACGAGCAGTACTTC
cdr3_length: 14; v_call: TRBV6-2/TRBV6-3; j_call: TRBJ1-6; clone_size: .; d_call: .; cdr3_aa: CASSYVRYNSPLHF; cdr3_nt: TGTGCCAGCAGTTACGTTCGATATAATTCACCCCTCCACTTT
cdr3_length: 14; v_call: TRBV27; j_call: TRBJ1-5; clone_size: once; d_call: TRBD1; cdr3_aa: CASSLGQGGLSQHF; cdr3_nt: TGTGCCAGCAGTTTAGGGCAGGGGGGATTGTCCCAGCATTTT
cdr3_length: 12; v_call: TRBV11-2; j_call: TRBJ1-1; clone_size: .; d_call: .; cdr3_aa: CASSDSEGKAFF; cdr3_nt: TGTGCCAGCAGCGATAGCGAGGGAAAAGCTTTCTTT
cdr3_length: 13; v_call: TRBV29-1; j_call: TRBJ1-1; clone_size: .; d_call: TRBD1; cdr3_aa: CSASTGGNTEAFF; cdr3_nt: TGCAGCGCGTCGACAGGGGGGAACACTGAAGCTTTCTTT
cdr3_length: 16; v_call: TRBV3-1/TRBV3-2; j_call: TRBJ2-1; clone_size: .; d_call: TRBD2; cdr3_aa: CASSPNEGGPRNEQFF; cdr3_nt: TGTGCCAGCAGCCCAAATGAGGGAGGGCCTCGCAATGAGCAGTTCTTC
cdr3_length: 14; v_call: TRBV28; j_call: TRBJ2-2; clone_size: once; d_call: .; cdr3_aa: CASSLLGPTGELFF; cdr3_nt: TGTGCCAGCAGTTTATTGGGCCCGACCGGGGAGCTGTTTTTT
cdr3_length: 17; v_call: TRBV4-2; j_call: TRBJ1-3; clone_size: .; d_call: TRBD1; cdr3_aa: CASSQGVQQGAGNTIYF; cdr3_nt: TGTGCCAGCAGCCAAGGGGTTCAACAGGGGGCAGGAAACACCATATATTTT
cdr3_length: 16; v_call: TRBV2; j_call: TRBJ2-7; clone_size: few; d_call: TRBD2; cdr3_aa: CASRRLAGALSYEQYF; cdr3_nt: TGTGCCAGCAGGAGACTAGCGGGAGCACTCTCCTACGAGCAGTACTTC
cdr3_length: 17; v_call: TRBV6-2/TRBV6-3; j_call: TRBJ2-3; clone_size: .; d_call: TRBD2; cdr3_aa: CASSYSPSGRATDTQYF; cdr3_nt: TGTGCCAGCAGTTACTCCCCGAGCGGGAGGGCCACAGATACGCAGTATTTT
cdr3_length: 14; v_call: TRBV19; j_call: TRBJ1-5; clone_size: .; d_call: TRBD1; cdr3_aa: CASSPTGRLQPQHF; cdr3_nt: TGTGCCAGTAGCCCGACAGGGCGGCTTCAGCCCCAGCATTTT